This is a list of T cell receptor beta chains from one sample in a study of blood T cell repertoires in COVID-19. TCRdb's copy holds only in-frame clones and misses some; the assay was immunoSEQ multiplex PCR. The sample contains 250,000 to 300,000 clones, about nine tenths of which appear only once. Sequencing used PBMCs or T cells enriched from blood (not recorded which). These receptors were taken from a woman younger than 45 who had recovered from COVID-19. The CDR3 runs from the conserved cysteine through the conserved F or W. Each record gives: clone size, D gene, V gene, J gene, CDR3 DNA, CDR3 protein. D genes are given only for firm matches. The size of a clone is reported for some rows only, either as once, few or many, or as a class for expanded clones.

once	TRBD1	TRBV19	TRBJ1-5	TGTGCCAGTAGTTTAAACAGGGGGATTAGCAATCAGCCCCAGCATTTT	CASSLNRGISNQPQHF
-	TRBD1	TRBV10-1	TRBJ2-5	TGCGCCAGCAGTGAAATGTTAGGGGGCGGGGAGACCCAGTACTTC	CASSEMLGGGETQYF
-	-	TRBV18	TRBJ2-7	TGTGCCAGCTCTCCTGGACATTCCTACGAGCAGTACTTC	CASSPGHSYEQYF
-	TRBD1	TRBV27	TRBJ1-2	TGTGCCAGCAGTTCCCCGGGACAGGGCTATGGCTACACCTTC	CASSSPGQGYGYTF
-	TRBD2	TRBV10-3	TRBJ2-1	TGTGCCATCAGTGAATACATAGGACTAGCGTCCAATGAGCAGTTCTTC	CAISEYIGLASNEQFF
-	TRBD1	TRBV27	TRBJ1-5	TGTGCCAGCAGTTTGGGACAGTTCAATCAGCCCCAGCATTTT	CASSLGQFNQPQHF
-	-	TRBV7-6	TRBJ2-2	TGTGCCAGCAGCAATCCACAAAGACTCACCGGGGAGCTGTTTTTT	CASSNPQRLTGELFF
-	-	TRBV5-4	TRBJ2-1	TGTGCCAGCAGCGATAGGGGGAATGAGCAGTTCTTC	CASSDRGNEQFF
-	-	TRBV19	TRBJ2-6	TGTGCCAGTAGTATCGCGAGCTCTGGGGCCAACGTCCTGACTTTC	CASSIASSGANVLTF
-	TRBD2	TRBV19	TRBJ2-7	TGTGCCAGTAGTGACGGGACTAGCGTTTACTACGAGCAGTACTTC	CASSDGTSVYYEQYF
-	TRBD1	TRBV18	TRBJ1-1	TGTGCCAGCTCATCCGGGACAGGGGTTACTGAAGCTTTCTTT	CASSSGTGVTEAFF
-	TRBD2	TRBV5-6	TRBJ2-7	TGTGCCAGCAGCTTGTTGCGGGAGGTCGATTACGAGCAGTACTTC	CASSLLREVDYEQYF
once	-	TRBV19	TRBJ2-6	TGTGCCAGTGCAAGTCTGGGCAGGGATTTTTCTGGGGCCAACGTCCTGACTTTC	CASASLGRDFSGANVLTF
-	-	TRBV6-5	TRBJ2-1	TGTGCCAGCAGTTACTGGGCGGGAAGGTCCCATGAGCAGTTCTTC	CASSYWAGRSHEQFF
-	TRBD1	TRBV4-3	TRBJ2-2	TGCGCCAGCAGCCAAGATGGAGCAGGGGGACGTGGAACCGGGGAGCTGTTTTTT	CASSQDGAGGRGTGELFF
-	-	TRBV28	TRBJ2-1	TGTGCCAGCACCCAATCCCACAATGAGCAGTTCTTC	CASTQSHNEQFF
few	-	TRBV19	TRBJ2-5	TGTGCCAGTAGTAGACAAACCGGGACATTCCAAGAGACCCAGTACTTC	CASSRQTGTFQETQYF
-	-	TRBV18	TRBJ2-1	TGTGCCAGCTCACGGACCGTGGGGGGGCAGGATGAGCAGTTCTTC	CASSRTVGGQDEQFF
-	-	TRBV24-1	TRBJ1-5	TGTGCCACCAGTGATACAGTTATCAATCAGCCCCAGCATTTT	CATSDTVINQPQHF
-	-	TRBV9	TRBJ2-1	TGTGCCAGCAGCGTAGCTGTTGGGCGGGCCTACAATGAGCAGTTCTTC	CASSVAVGRAYNEQFF
-	-	TRBV19	TRBJ1-1	TGTGCCAGTAGTATTGTTTTGGTAGGAGGAAACACTGAAGCTTTCTTT	CASSIVLVGGNTEAFF
-	TRBD2	TRBV5-4	TRBJ2-7	TGTGCCAGCAGCGCCTGGGGACTAGCGAGGAACGAGCAGTACTTC	CASSAWGLARNEQYF
-	-	TRBV7-2	TRBJ1-4	TGTGCCAGCAGCTCCCCCCCTGAACCCGGAGAGAATGAAAAACTGTTTTTT	CASSSPPEPGENEKLFF
-	-	TRBV9	TRBJ2-7	TGTGCCAGCAGCGGAGGCGGACCGGGACTTTTTTACGAGCAGTACTTC	CASSGGGPGLFYEQYF
-	TRBD1	TRBV9	TRBJ1-1	TGTGCCAGCAGCGTAGGGGACAGGGATAGGGACACTGAAGCTTTCTTT	CASSVGDRDRDTEAFF
-	-	TRBV7-9	TRBJ1-6	TGTGCCAGCAGCTTAGGTCCAGTGTCAAATTCACCCCTCCACTTT	CASSLGPVSNSPLHF